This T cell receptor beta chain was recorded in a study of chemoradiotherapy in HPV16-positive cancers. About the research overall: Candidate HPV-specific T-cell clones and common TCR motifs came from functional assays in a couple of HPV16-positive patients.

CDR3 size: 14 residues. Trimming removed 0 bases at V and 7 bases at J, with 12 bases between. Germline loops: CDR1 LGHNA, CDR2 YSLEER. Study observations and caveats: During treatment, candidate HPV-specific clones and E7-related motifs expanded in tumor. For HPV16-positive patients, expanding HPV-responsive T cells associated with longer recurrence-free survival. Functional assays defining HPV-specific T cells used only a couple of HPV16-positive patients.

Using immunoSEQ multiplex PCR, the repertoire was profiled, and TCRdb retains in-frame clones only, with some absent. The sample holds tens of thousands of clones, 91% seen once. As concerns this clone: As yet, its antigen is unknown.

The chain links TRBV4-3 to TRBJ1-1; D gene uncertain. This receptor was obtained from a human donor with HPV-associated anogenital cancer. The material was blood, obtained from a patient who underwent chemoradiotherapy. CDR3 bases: TGCGCCAGCAGCCAAGAGCCGGGCCAGAATGAAGCTTTCTTT. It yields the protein CASSQEPGQNEAFF.